One and the same sample provided the 23 T cell receptor beta chains below, sequenced in a study. TCRdb reprocessed the RT-PCR reads with MiXCR, giving one entry per CDR3 protein. The table lists 550,000 to 750,000 distinct CDR3 sequences, approximately 15% of them singletons. The material sequenced was memory CD4+ T cells from blood. The receptors were gathered from a female donor in good health, serving as a healthy control.

The rearrangement links TRBV11-2 to TRBJ2-1; D gene uncertain. The CDR3 has 17 amino acids. The V gene lost 1 base and the J gene lost 0 bases, with 13 bases spanning the gap. The germline V gene has CDR1 SGHAT and CDR2 FQNNGV. The CDR3 DNA reads TGTGCCAGCAGCTTAGTTATCGGCGGAATCTCCTACAATGAGCAGTTCTTC. Protein product: CASSLVIGGISYNEQFF.

The V gene is TRBV10-3, the J gene TRBJ1-3; no clear D gene. Deletions cut 5 bases from V and 1 base from J, with 9 bases between. CDR1 and CDR2 from the germline V gene are ENHRY and SYGVKD. The CDR3 is 14 residues long. The CDR3 here is CAISSTASGNTIYF. DNA for the CDR3: TGTGCCATCAGTAGCACAGCTTCTGGAAACACCATATATTTT.

This clonotype was recorded many times. This chain connects TRBV20-1 to TRBJ2-3; D unclear. This CDR3 contains 14 residues. Per germline, CDR1 DFQATT and CDR2 SNEGSKA (reference sequence). V gave up 5 bases and J gave up 4 bases, with 16 bases separating them. The CDR3 sequence is CSALGIVGADTQYF. The CDR3 nucleotides read TGCAGTGCTCTAGGGATAGTGGGTGCAGATACGCAGTATTTT.

This clonotype appeared a few times. The chain recombines TRBV7-8 with TRBJ2-1; 15 nucleotides agree with TRBD2. The CDR3 totals 18 residues. Losses at the gene ends were 6 bases for V and 4 bases for J; bases not matched to a gene: 10. Germline CDR1 is SGHVS and CDR2 is FQNEAQ. CDR3 sequence (DNA): TGTGCCAGCAGTGTCGGACTAGCGGGAGGGCCCTCGTACAATGAGCAGTTCTTC. Its translation: CASSVGLAGGPSYNEQFF.

This sequence joins TRBV29-1 and TRBJ2-5, with a weak D call TRBD2 (5 bases). Germline CDR1 and CDR2: SQVTM and ANQGSEA. Between the trimmed V and J ends, which lost 4 bases and 1 base, there was a span of 10 bases. The CDR3 spans 13 residues. The CDR3 reads CSVVRGTQETQYF. The CDR3 nucleotides read TGCAGCGTTGTTCGGGGTACCCAAGAGACCCAGTACTTC.

A few counts support this clonotype. The rearrangement links TRBV7-6 to TRBJ2-4; D call uncertain. Trimming removed 5 bases at V and 6 bases at J, with 11 bases between. Germline values: CDR1 SGHVS, CDR2 FNYEAQ. This CDR3 region has 13 residues. In DNA form, the CDR3 reads TGTGCCAGCAGCCCCATTCCGGGAAACATTCAGTACTTC. Translating gives CASSPIPGNIQYF.

The rearrangement links TRBV5-1 to TRBJ2-7; D is ambiguous. Germline CDR1 is SGHRS and CDR2 is YFSETQ. This CDR3 is built from 17 residues. Between the trimmed V and J ends, which lost 1 base and 0 bases, there was a span of 17 bases. The DNA of the CDR3 is TGCGCCAGCAGCTTGTCGGGCCTACCCCAGGTCTCCTACGAGCAGTACTTC. It encodes CASSLSGLPQVSYEQYF.

The chain uses TRBV30 and TRBJ1-1, with 10 bases aligning to TRBD1. CDR3 length: 13 residues. After removal of 4 bases from V and 5 bases from J, the junction contained 4 bases not matched to a gene. The germline gives CDR1 GTSNPN, CDR2 SVGIG (reference sequence). The DNA of the CDR3 is TGTGCCTGGACGGGACAGGGGCATACTGAAGCTTTCTTT. Its protein product is CAWTGQGHTEAFF.

This clonotype was picked up many times. This rearrangement joins TRBV6-1 to TRBJ2-7; 9 bases are a match to TRBD1. Germline assignment: CDR1 MNHNS and CDR2 SASEGT. V lost 7 bases to trimming and J lost 3 bases; unmatched junction nucleotides: 13. The CDR3 contains 16 residues. The CDR3: CASIKTGTGLNYEQYF. Here the CDR3 DNA reads TGTGCCAGCATCAAGACCGGGACAGGGCTTAACTACGAGCAGTACTTC.

The chain carries TRBV6-5 and TRBJ1-3; 9 positions match TRBD1. J was trimmed by 1 base and V by 5 bases; bases with no gene match: 6. Germline CDR1 MNHEY, CDR2 SVGAGI. The CDR3 is made up of 16 amino acids. As DNA, the CDR3 is TGTGCCAGCAGTAAACCGGGACAGGGATCTGGAAACACCATATATTTT. Protein: CASSKPGQGSGNTIYF.

This clonotype was counted between two and nine times. The chain joins TRBV20-1 to TRBJ2-7; possible D gene TRBD1, 6 bases. From germline, CDR1 is DFQATT and CDR2 SNEGSKA (reference sequence). Trimming pared 0 bases from V and 7 bases from J, leaving 16 bases between. This CDR3 is built from 14 residues. CDR3 residues: CSARDPQQGTEQYF. The CDR3 DNA sequence: TGCAGTGCTAGAGATCCTCAGCAGGGGACAGAGCAGTACTTC.

This clonotype was seen only a few times. Written as DNA, the CDR3 is TGCGCCAGCACCGTACTAGCGGGTGCGGGCAATGAGCAGTTCTTC. As protein: CASTVLAGAGNEQFF. This chain uses TRBV5-1 with TRBJ2-1, with 9 bases matching TRBD2. In germline, CDR1 is SGHRS, CDR2 YFSETQ. Trimming took 6 bases from V and 6 from J; bases not matched to a gene: 10. The CDR3 has 15 amino acids.

This clonotype came up many times. The CDR3 DNA is TGCAGTGCCAGTGGTCGAGGGAGCTCCTACAATGAGCAGTTCTTC. This translates into CSASGRGSSYNEQFF. V is TRBV20-1 and J is TRBJ2-1; D is perhaps TRBD2 (5 bases). From germline, CDR1 is DFQATT and CDR2 SNEGSKA (reference sequence). This CDR3 region has 15 residues. Trimming removed 6 bases at V and 0 bases at J, with 15 bases between.

This sequence joins TRBV29-1 and TRBJ1-1, with D maybe TRBD1 (6 bases). The CDR3 is made up of 15 amino acids. The germline gives CDR1 SQVTM, CDR2 ANQGSEA. V lost 7 bases and J lost 0, with 18 bases in between. Here the CDR3 DNA reads TGCAGCGGTACGGGGGGCCCAGGGATGAACACTGAAGCTTTCTTT. Encoded protein: CSGTGGPGMNTEAFF.

CDR3 protein: CASSQDLAGLGSDTQYF. The CDR3 bases are TGCGCCAGCAGCCAAGATCTCGCTGGACTAGGATCAGATACGCAGTATTTT. The V gene is TRBV4-3, the J gene TRBJ2-3, with TRBD2 matching over 7 bases. The CDR3 consists of 17 residues. The junction had 10 bases not matched to a gene; V was cut back by 0 bases and J by 4 bases. Germline-derived CDR1 and CDR2 are LGHNA and YSLEER.

This clonotype has at least ten counts. The CDR3 sequence: CASSPEGREGEAFF. The CDR3 DNA reads as TGTGCCAGCAGCCCCGAGGGCAGGGAGGGTGAAGCTTTCTTT. The rearrangement links TRBV4-2 to TRBJ1-1; perhaps TRBD1 as D (5 bases). The germline gives CDR1 LGHNA, CDR2 YNFKEQ. CDR3 size: 14 residues. With 4 bases removed from V and 7 bases from J, the gap between germline ends came to 16 bases.

The rearrangement joins TRBV5-5 to TRBJ1-2; 11 nucleotides match TRBD1. The length of the CDR3 is 14 residues. V was pared by 2 bases and J by 8 bases, with 5 bases of the junction left unmatched. Per the germline V gene, CDR1 is SGHKS and CDR2 is YYEKEE (reference sequence). The CDR3 loop is CASSFGQGARGYTF. CDR3 DNA sequence: TGTGCCAGCAGCTTCGGACAGGGGGCGCGCGGCTACACCTTC.

This chain links TRBV15 with TRBJ2-2; D remains ambiguous. Germline assignment: CDR1 LNHNV and CDR2 YYDKDF (reference sequence). There are 13 residues in the CDR3. V was shortened by 0 bases and J by 9 bases, with 8 bases between the two germline ends. The CDR3 loop is CATSRDVDRELFF. As DNA, the CDR3 is TGTGCCACCAGCAGAGATGTCGACCGGGAGCTGTTTTTT.

The genes are TRBV5-1 and TRBJ2-7; 7 nucleotides align to TRBD2. Germline CDR1 SGHRS, CDR2 YFSETQ. Unmatched junction bases numbered 4, after V lost 0 bases and J lost 1 base. This CDR3 has 15 amino acids. In DNA form, the CDR3 reads TGCGCCAGCAGCTTGGTAGCGGGTCAATCCTACGAGCAGTACTTC. It codes for CASSLVAGQSYEQYF. The full variable domain, its missing parts supplied by reference TRBV5-1 and TRBJ2-7, is KAGVTQTPRYLIKTRGQQVTLSCSPISGHRSVSWYQQTPGQGLQFLFEYFSETQRNKGNFPGRFSGRQFSNSRSEMNVSTLELGDSALYLCASSLVAGQSYEQYFGPGTRLTVT.

The genes are TRBV6-5 and TRBJ1-2, with 12 nucleotides matching TRBD1. Per germline, CDR1 MNHEY and CDR2 SVGAGI. V shed 4 bases and J 8 bases; nucleotides not matched to a gene: 11. This CDR3 has 16 amino acids. The CDR3 sequence is CASSSPGQGASGGYTF. The CDR3 DNA sequence: TGTGCCAGCAGTTCCCCGGGACAGGGGGCGTCTGGGGGCTACACCTTC.

The chain joins TRBV9 to TRBJ2-3; TRBD1 matches at 7 bases. CDR1 and CDR2 from the germline V gene are SGDLS and YYNGEE. This CDR3 comprises 14 residues. V trimming: 5 bases; J trimming: 0 bases; junction bases outside the gene matches: 3. This CDR3 reads CASRGQLSTDTQYF. The CDR3 DNA reads as TGTGCCAGCAGGGGACAGCTTAGCACAGATACGCAGTATTTT.

This clonotype was recorded a few times. The CDR3 sequence: CASSVAGQEYNEQFF. The CDR3 region has the DNA TGTGCCAGCAGCGTAGCGGGACAGGAGTACAATGAGCAGTTCTTC. This rearrangement joins TRBV9 to TRBJ2-1; 8 positions match TRBD1. J lost 4 bases, V lost 0 bases, and 3 bases had no gene match. Germline V CDR1 and CDR2: SGDLS, YYNGEE. CDR3 length: 15 residues.

This clonotype occurred a few times. The gene calls are TRBV28 and TRBJ2-1; weak D call: TRBD2 (6 bases). This CDR3 contains 14 residues. The V gene's germline CDR1 is MDHEN and CDR2 SYDVKM. The V end lost 8 bases, the J end lost 4 bases, and 15 bases lay between the germline ends. The CDR3 DNA is TGTGCCAGCCGACTAGGTGGGGAATACAATGAGCAGTTCTTC. It codes for CASRLGGEYNEQFF.